The clone carrying this TCR beta chain was seen repeatedly, ten times or more. The target antigen is unknown. This record belongs to a study of T-cell reconstitution after alpha-beta-depleted transplantation in children. Overall study findings and caveats: It was surviving recipient T cells and thymic progenitors that gave some patients high TCRbeta diversity at day 60. Two months or so post-transplant, alpha-beta T cells reportedly derived from several hundred expanded graft clones. Counts and diversity of T cells one year after transplant came mostly from newly produced T cells.

During its preparation, the TCRbeta library received unique molecular identifiers. TCRdb analysed the PCR reads with MiXCR anew, one entry per CDR3 protein. The sample records 400,000 to 550,000 distinct CDR3 sequences, roughly a tenth being singletons. The receptor's source is a child aged 2-15 years with inherited bone marrow failure, due to receive a stem cell transplant. The starting material was PBMCs, obtained before TCRalphabeta/CD19-depleted stem cell transplant.

The CDR3 DNA is TGCAGCGTTGAACCCAAGACAGGGTCGGACGCAGATACGCAGTATTTT. Its protein product is CSVEPKTGSDADTQYF. J is TRBJ2-3 and V is TRBV29-1; 7 positions match TRBD1. The CDR3 length is 16 residues. The germline CDR1 and CDR2 sequences are SQVTM and ANQGSEA. V dropped 2 bases and J dropped 4; count of bases not matched to a gene: 12.